Listed here is a single TCR beta chain. With a much larger clone just one base away, this may be a read error. This record belongs to a study of tumor and adjacent non-tumor tissue in lung cancer. This sample's RNA came from whole unsorted tissue. The normal lung tissue was taken more than 3 cm from the tumor edge. The library came from three nested PCR rounds adapted from ARM-PCR protocols. TCRdb independently ran MiXCR on the multiplex PCR reads; one entry per CDR3 protein. The repertoire consists of 70,000 to 95,000 distinct CDR3 sequences, with just over 75% occurring once and the leading ten covering around 40%. This receptor was identified in a man in his sixties or seventies with non-small cell lung cancer. The sequencing input was distant non-tumor lung tissue.

The CDR3 is CASSSQGLEQYF. CDR3 bases: TGTGCCAGCAGCTCCCAGGGGTTGGAGCAGTACTTC. The chain has TRBV7-9 and TRBJ2-7; D perhaps matches TRBD1 (6 bases). The CDR3 covers 12 residues. Trimming pared 4 bases from V and 7 bases from J, leaving 11 bases between. The germline CDR1 and CDR2 sequences are SEHNR and FQNEAQ (reference sequence).